This T cell receptor (beta chain) appears in the sequencing data of a study of CD8+CD57+ T cells in acquired aplastic anemia. This clonotype was observed a single time. V lost 6 bases and J lost 8, with 13 bases in between. CDR3 length: 12 amino acids. Researchers used genomic DNA as the template to profile TCR beta VDJ and CDR3. One entry per CDR3 protein, called by TCRdb with MiXCR from the reads. The repertoire holds about 130,000 distinct CDR3 sequences, around 46% seen once, with 2.5% to 3% in the top ten. Sequenced sample: sorted CD4+, CD8+, or CD8+CD57+ T cells (not recorded which) from PBMCs. The TCR sequence derives from a human donor in good health, serving as a control. The chain recombines TRBV12-3 or TRBV12-4 with TRBJ1-2, with D perhaps TRBD1 (6 bases). The CDR3 nucleotides read TGTGCCAGCAGGTTTACAGGGCAGGGCTACACCTTC. Translating it yields CASRFTGQGYTF.